This entry is about one T cell receptor beta chain. Germline loops: CDR1 MNHEY, CDR2 SMNVEV (reference sequence). This CDR3 is built from 16 residues. Trimming at V came to 5 bases and at J to 7 bases, leaving 13 bases not matched to a gene. Assay used: immunoSEQ multiplex PCR; TCRdb lists only in-frame clones, some missing. The repertoire holds about 8,000 clones, with 60% as singletons. This sample was included in a study of sequential checkpoint blockade in melanoma. At the level of the study: Randomization was 1:1 between first-line nivolumab→ipilimumab and ipilimumab→nivolumab. Each arm's sequence ended with maintenance nivolumab.

Described treatment: randomized to nivolumab then ipilimumab (arm A) or the reverse (arm B). DNA-damaging chemotherapy had not been given to any patient beforehand. PBMC sorting kept live CD3+CD8+ cells without CD19 or CD56. J is TRBJ1-4 and V is TRBV27; 7 nucleotides line up with TRBD1. This clonotype was sampled from a human donor with melanoma. The sample here was CD8+ T cells sorted from blood (inferred from file names), taken from a patient given nivolumab and ipilimumab in sequence. The CDR3 DNA follows: TGTGCCAGCAGTGTGTCACAGGGGCTGGTTCCTGAAAAACTGTTTTTT. Translation: CASSVSQGLVPEKLFF.